Following are 23 T cell receptor beta chains from one sample sequenced in a study of T cells in Graves' hyperthyroidism and ophthalmopathy. TCR beta CDR3 regions were amplified from RNA transcripts. First-round RT-PCR with HTBI primers amplified the TCR CDR3 region. TCRdb itself ran the multiplex PCR reads through MiXCR, one entry per CDR3 protein. Of under 800,000 distinct CDR3 sequences in the sample, 12% to 15% were seen once. Specimen: blood. All receptors come from a woman aged 18-29 years with Graves' hyperthyroidism.

This clonotype was detected only a few times. The gene calls are TRBV5-1 and TRBJ2-1, with TRBD2 identical over 8 bases. Germline lookup yields CDR1 SGHRS and CDR2 YFSETQ. The CDR3 spans 17 residues. The trim removed 0 bases at V and 1 base at J, leaving 6 bases unmatched. The CDR3 protein is CASSLAGGGRSYNEQFF. The CDR3 bases are TGCGCCAGCAGCTTGGCCGGGGGGGGTAGGTCCTACAATGAGCAGTTCTTC.

The CDR3 nucleotides read TGCGCCAGCAGCCAAGGGGAGTACAACACCGGGGAGCTGTTTTTT. Protein sequence: CASSQGEYNTGELFF. J is TRBJ2-2 and V is TRBV4-1, with a tentative D call TRBD2 (5 bases). The CDR3 runs 15 residues. Germline values: CDR1 MGHRA, CDR2 YSYEKL. V was clipped by 1 base and J by 2 bases, with 8 bases between them.

This clonotype was seen repeatedly, ten times or more. The J gene is TRBJ2-3, the V gene TRBV7-9; TRBD2 is a possible D gene (5 bases). This CDR3 spans 17 amino acids. CDR1 and CDR2 from the germline V gene are SEHNR and FQNEAQ (reference sequence). Trimming shortened V by 1 base and J by 0 bases, and 14 bases separated the two germline ends. DNA for the CDR3: TGTGCCAGCAGCTTAGGGCGGGCACCTGCTAGCACAGATACGCAGTATTTT. Protein: CASSLGRAPASTDTQYF.

There are a few counts of this clonotype. The rearrangement joins TRBV6-1 to TRBJ2-7, with a tentative D call TRBD2 (6 bases). Per germline, CDR1 MNHNS and CDR2 SASEGT. The CDR3 sequence is 15 residues long. The germline V and J ends were trimmed by 5 bases and 4 bases, with 18 bases remaining between them. DNA for the CDR3: TGTGCCAGCAGTCTGGTTCTGGGCGGGAAATACGAGCAGTACTTC. Its protein is CASSLVLGGKYEQYF.

The rearrangement uses TRBV11-2 and TRBJ2-7; tentative D call: TRBD2 (6 bases). From germline, CDR1 is SGHAT and CDR2 FQNNGV. There are 13 residues in the CDR3. V lost 10 bases, J lost 1 base, and 14 bases lay in between. The DNA for the CDR3 is TGTGCCACCAAAACCGGGACTTCCTACGAGCAGTACTTC. This sequence encodes CATKTGTSYEQYF.

Only a few counts were recorded for this clonotype. This may be a read error: a much more frequent sequence differs by one nucleotide. V and J are TRBV11-3 and TRBJ2-1, with D possibly TRBD2 on 6 matching bases. The closer fit of TRBJ2-7 to the DNA end suggests the J call may be wrong. CDR3 length: 16 amino acids. The germline CDR1 and CDR2 sequences are SGHNT and YENEEA. The CDR3 nucleotides are TGTGCCAGCAGCTTGGACGGGGGTAGCTCCTACAATGAGCAGTACTTC. Encoded protein: CASSLDGGSSYNEQYF.

The table lists this clonotype with many counts. This rearrangement joins TRBV7-2 to TRBJ2-2; 10 bases line up with TRBD1. The germline V gene encodes CDR1 SGHTA and CDR2 FQGNSA. Germline trimming cut 5 bases from V and 4 bases from J; bases unmatched to any gene: 7. This CDR3 spans 16 amino acids. The CDR3 loop is CASSVWTGGTTGELFF. CDR3 DNA sequence: TGTGCCAGCAGCGTATGGACAGGGGGAACCACCGGGGAGCTGTTTTTT. The whole variable domain, filled in from reference TRBV7-2 and TRBJ2-2, reads GAGVSQSPSNKVTEKGKDVELRCDPISGHTALYWYRQSLGQGLEFLIYFQGNSAPDKSGLPSDRFSAERTGGSVSTLTIQRTQQEDSAVYLCASSVWTGGTTGELFFGEGSRLTVL.

V gene TRBV4-1 combines with J gene TRBJ1-1, with D perhaps TRBD1 (6 bases). This CDR3 is built from 14 residues. The germline V gene has CDR1 MGHRA and CDR2 YSYEKL. V lost 5 bases and J 1 base, leaving 11 bases between the germline ends. CDR3 nucleotides: TGCGCCAGCAGCTACCGACAGGCGAACACTGAAGCTTTCTTT. This encodes CASSYRQANTEAFF.

This clonotype was observed at least ten times. V gene TRBV6-1 combines with J gene TRBJ1-1; the D is unclear. The ends were cut back, 5 bases at V and 0 bases at J, with 16 bases in the middle. The CDR3 consists of 16 residues. Germline loops: CDR1 MNHNS, CDR2 SASEGT. The CDR3 DNA reads TGTGCCAGCAGTCGAGGACGGCCTCCCATGAACACTGAAGCTTTCTTT. Translation: CASSRGRPPMNTEAFF.

V is TRBV6-5 and J is TRBJ1-6, with a possible D match to TRBD1 (6 bases). This CDR3 contains 15 residues. Trimming removed 0 bases from V and 7 bases from J, with 10 bases in between. Germline V gives CDR1 MNHEY, CDR2 SVGAGI. The CDR3 DNA sequence: TGTGCCAGCAGTTACTCAGGGGGGAACAATTCACCCCTCCACTTT. It is translated as CASSYSGGNNSPLHF.

This clonotype was detected many times. The V call is TRBV7-2, the J call TRBJ1-3; no reliable D call. The germline V gene has CDR1 SGHTA and CDR2 FQGNSA. CDR3 length equals 15 residues. V was trimmed by 2 bases and J by 5 bases, leaving 13 bases between them. The CDR3 region is CASSLPEAGRNTIYF. CDR3 DNA: TGTGCCAGCAGCTTACCTGAGGCCGGTAGAAACACCATATATTTT.

This chain uses TRBV2 with TRBJ1-2, with no clear D. The CDR3 totals 15 residues. CDR1 is SNHLY, CDR2 FYNNEI, per germline. Trimming cost V 3 bases and J 4 bases, with 15 bases left between them. The CDR3 region is CASSDPRLGLYGYTF. CDR3 nucleotide sequence: TGTGCCAGCAGTGACCCTCGGCTGGGTCTCTATGGCTACACCTTC.

The chain is built from TRBV6-1 and TRBJ2-6; 9 bases are a match to TRBD1. V lost 4 bases to trimming and J lost 0 bases; unmatched junction nucleotides: 7. CDR3 length: 18 residues. The V gene's germline CDR1 is MNHNS and CDR2 SASEGT. CDR3 sequence (DNA): TGTGCCAGCAGTGCCCGGACAGGGGCCACCTCTGGGGCCAACGTCCTGACTTTC. Residues: CASSARTGATSGANVLTF.

This clonotype appeared once. Mismatch with germline at one junction end may stem from a read error. The chain employs TRBV13 and TRBJ2-1; D ambiguous. This CDR3 has 14 residues. Germline CDR1 and CDR2: PRHDT and FYEKMQ (reference sequence). The CDR3 DNA reads TGTGCCAGCAGCTTAGGCGGAACCTACAATGAGCAGCTCTTC. Encoded protein: CASSLGGTYNEQLF.

This chain joins TRBV19 and TRBJ2-1; 9 bases are shared with TRBD2. This CDR3 comprises 16 residues. The germline V gene encodes CDR1 LNHDA and CDR2 SQIVND (reference sequence). After removal of 4 bases from V and 2 bases from J, the junction contained 6 bases not matched to a gene. The CDR3 reads CASSTALAGAYNEQFF. Written as DNA, the CDR3 is TGTGCCAGTAGTACCGCACTAGCGGGCGCCTACAATGAGCAGTTCTTC.

In its sample, this clonotype was seen a few times. This chain uses TRBV28 with TRBJ1-5; D unresolved. The CDR3 sequence is 13 residues long. Trimming took off 8 bases at V and 6 bases at J, with 14 bases between the two ends. Germline lookup yields CDR1 MDHEN and CDR2 SYDVKM. In DNA form, the CDR3 reads TGTGCCAGCTCGCACGGGGAAAGTCAGCCCCAGCATTTT. Translation: CASSHGESQPQHF.

This clonotype was counted only a few times. The V call is TRBV19, the J call TRBJ1-1; D gene ambiguous. The V end lost 6 bases, the J end lost 0 bases, and 20 bases lay between the germline ends. This CDR3 contains 17 residues. The V gene's germline CDR1 is LNHDA and CDR2 SQIVND (reference sequence). The CDR3 DNA sequence: TGTGCCAGTAGCCCGGTTTTGGGTTCTTCGATGAACACTGAAGCTTTCTTT. It specifies CASSPVLGSSMNTEAFF.

The chain couples TRBV9 to TRBJ1-3; D is uncertain. The V and J ends lost 3 bases and 0 bases respectively, with 16 bases between them. Germline V gene sequence: CDR1 SGDLS, CDR2 YYNGEE. CDR3 length: 17 amino acids. The CDR3 reads CASSASVGTYSGNTIYF. CDR3 in DNA: TGTGCCAGCAGCGCGTCGGTAGGAACCTACTCTGGAAACACCATATATTTT.

At least ten counts were recorded for this clonotype. The chain carries TRBV30 and TRBJ2-3, with unresolved D. V lost 2 bases and J lost 10, with 10 bases in between. The germline gives CDR1 GTSNPN, CDR2 SVGIG (reference sequence). CDR3 length equals 11 residues. Here the CDR3 reads CAWSSRKSQYF. As DNA, the CDR3 is TGTGCCTGGAGTAGTAGGAAATCGCAGTATTTT.

The sample holds many counts of this clonotype. V usage is TRBV6-5 and J usage is TRBJ2-7; TRBD2 matches at 9 bases. Unmatched junction bases numbered 6, after V lost 1 base and J lost 5 bases. The germline gives CDR1 MNHEY, CDR2 SVGAGI. This CDR3 is built from 15 residues. The CDR3, as DNA: TGTGCCAGCAGTTACTTCAGCGGGAGGCTTAACGAGCAGTACTTC. Its protein is CASSYFSGRLNEQYF.

This clonotype occurred many times. The J gene is TRBJ2-1, the V gene TRBV28, with D tentatively TRBD2 (6 bases). Between the trimmed V and J ends, which lost 5 bases and 4 bases, there was a span of 12 bases. CDR3 length: 14 amino acids. Germline V gene sequence: CDR1 MDHEN, CDR2 SYDVKM. The CDR3 here is CASSVMEGYNEQFF. The CDR3 region has the DNA TGTGCCAGCAGTGTTATGGAGGGTTACAATGAGCAGTTCTTC.

This clonotype was seen repeatedly, ten times or more. This sequence joins TRBV7-9 and TRBJ2-3, with 8 bases aligning to TRBD2. CDR3 size: 13 residues. V trimming: 5 bases; J trimming: 5 bases; junction bases outside the gene matches: 3. Germline loops: CDR1 SEHNR, CDR2 FQNEAQ (reference sequence). The CDR3 sequence is CASSILAGDTQYF. The CDR3 DNA reads TGTGCCAGCAGCATCCTAGCGGGAGATACGCAGTATTTT.

The V call is TRBV7-9, the J call TRBJ2-2; 8 bases are shared with TRBD2. The CDR3 has 15 residues. After removal of 8 bases from V and 0 bases from J, the junction contained 5 bases not matched to a gene. Germline V gene data show CDR1 as SEHNR and CDR2 as FQNEAQ (reference sequence). CDR3 sequence: CASLIAGSNTGELFF. DNA for the CDR3: TGTGCCAGCCTAATAGCGGGATCGAACACCGGGGAGCTGTTTTTT.